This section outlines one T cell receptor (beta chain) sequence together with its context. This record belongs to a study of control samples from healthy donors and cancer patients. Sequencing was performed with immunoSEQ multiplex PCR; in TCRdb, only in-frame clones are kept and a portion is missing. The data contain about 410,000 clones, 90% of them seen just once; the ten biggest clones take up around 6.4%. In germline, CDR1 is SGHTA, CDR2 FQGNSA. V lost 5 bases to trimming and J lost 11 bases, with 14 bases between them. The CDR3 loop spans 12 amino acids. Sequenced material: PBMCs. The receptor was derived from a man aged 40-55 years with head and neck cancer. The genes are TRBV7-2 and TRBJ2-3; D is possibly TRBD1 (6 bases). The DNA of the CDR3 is TGTGCCAGCAGCCCCCCCATAGGGGGGCAGTATTTT. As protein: CASSPPIGGQYF.